This is a list of T cell receptor beta chains from one sample in a study of blood T cells in healthy people across ages. TCRdb reprocessed the 5' RACE reads with MiXCR, giving one entry per CDR3 protein. The data hold hundreds of thousands of distinct CDR3 sequences, with 29% observed a single time. The sequencing sample was made of blood. These receptors were collected from a woman of 80 years or more in good health. Both conserved end residues are part of each CDR3. The D gene is left open where the match is weak. Size tells how often a clone was seen (once, few, many) or the class of an expanded clone, and some rows leave it out.

j_gene	v_gene	d_gene	abundance	CDR3nt	CDR3aa
TRBJ2-2	TRBV7-2	TRBD1	few	TGTGCCAGCAGGATGGGGACAGAGCGGACCGGGGAGCTGTTTTTT	CASRMGTERTGELFF
TRBJ2-1	TRBV28	TRBD1	few	TGTGCCAGCGCCCCACAGGGGACCTACAATGAGCAGTTCTTC	CASAPQGTYNEQFF
TRBJ2-7	TRBV28	.	few	TGTGCCGGTAGGATAACAAGGACGACCCCCTACGAGCAGTACTTC	CAGRITRTTPYEQYF
TRBJ2-1	TRBV29-1	TRBD2	.	TGCAACGTTGTTGTCCCTAGCGGGGGGTGGAGGCAGTTCTTC	CNVVVPSGGWRQFF
TRBJ2-7	TRBV29-1	TRBD1	.	TGCAGCGTTGCCGGGACAGGATACTACGAGCAGTACTTC	CSVAGTGYYEQYF
TRBJ2-5	TRBV5-1	.	many	TGCGCCAGCAGCGGGGGACTCCCCCAAGAGACCCAGTACTTC	CASSGGLPQETQYF
TRBJ1-2	TRBV7-2	TRBD1	.	TGTGCCAGCCAATCCGACAGGGGCTTGGGAGCTGGCTACACCTTC	CASQSDRGLGAGYTF
TRBJ2-7	TRBV7-9	.	few	TGTGCCAGCAGCTTAATCCAGGGCCCGACTTCCTACGAGCAGTACTTC	CASSLIQGPTSYEQYF
TRBJ1-4	TRBV6-5	.	few	TGTGCCAGCAGTTACTCGACGGGGCGGGGGACTAATGAAAAACTGTTTTTT	CASSYSTGRGTNEKLFF
TRBJ2-5	TRBV12-3/TRBV12-4	TRBD1	many	TGTGCCAGCAGTGACCACAGGGGCCCCTTGTACTTC	CASSDHRGPLYF
TRBJ1-6	TRBV5-1	TRBD1	few	TGCGCCAGCAGGCGGGACAGGGATAATTCACCCCTCCACTTT	CASRRDRDNSPLHF
TRBJ1-5	TRBV20-1	.	.	TGCAGTGCTAGAGAGGGGACATACCCGGTGCCCCAGCATTTT	CSAREGTYPVPQHF
TRBJ2-7	TRBV14	TRBD1	.	TGTGCCAGCAGCCAAGCGTTCGCGGACAGGACCTACGAGCAGTACTTC	CASSQAFADRTYEQYF
TRBJ1-2	TRBV4-3	TRBD1	many	TGCGCCAGCAGCCAAGGGGCCCGGGACAGGGGGTATGGCTACACCTTC	CASSQGARDRGYGYTF
TRBJ2-5	TRBV15	.	many	TGTGCCACCAGCACCCGGGTCCAAGAGACCCAGTACTTC	CATSTRVQETQYF
TRBJ1-4	TRBV6-6	.	.	TGTGCCAGCAGCGTGGTGGGTCGAGCTAATGAAAAACTGTTTTTT	CASSVVGRANEKLFF
TRBJ2-5	TRBV20-1	.	many	TGCAGTGCTTTGGGGCGCGAAGAGACCCAGTACTTC	CSALGREETQYF
TRBJ2-3	TRBV9	.	few	TGTGCCAGCAGCGTAGGGGGATCCCCAGGTACGCAGTATTTT	CASSVGGSPGTQYF
TRBJ1-2	TRBV30	.	many	TGTGCCTGGAGTGTACGAGGGAACCATGGCTACACCTTC	CAWSVRGNHGYTF
TRBJ1-5	TRBV30	.	.	TGTACCTGGAGTACAGGACTGGTACACAATCAGCCCCAGCATTTT	CTWSTGLVHNQPQHF
TRBJ2-5	TRBV20-1	.	many	TGCAGTGCAAGGGACCCCGGCACCCAGTACTTC	CSARDPGTQYF
TRBJ1-2	TRBV7-9	.	.	TGTGCCAGCAGCTTAGAAGGGGGGCCTAGCTATGGCTACACCTTC	CASSLEGGPSYGYTF
TRBJ2-1	TRBV25-1	.	few	TGTGCCAGCAGTGACAACAGGGTCCCCTACAATGAGCAGTTCTTC	CASSDNRVPYNEQFF
TRBJ2-5	TRBV6-5	.	.	TGTGCCAGCAGAACAAAGGGGGACTTTATAGATGGGCAGTACTTC	CASRTKGDFIDGQYF
TRBJ1-4	TRBV28	.	few	TGTGCCAGCAGTTTTTTAGGCCCAAAAGGGGTAACTAATGAAAAACTGTTTTTT	CASSFLGPKGVTNEKLFF
TRBJ2-5	TRBV7-2	TRBD2	.	TGTGTCAGCAGCCTTTTAGCGGGGGGGCGCCAGGAGACCCAGTACTTC	CVSSLLAGGRQETQYF
TRBJ2-4	TRBV5-1	.	many	TGCGCCAGCAGCTTGACCCCAATGTTAGCCAAAAACATTCAGTACTTC	CASSLTPMLAKNIQYF
TRBJ2-7	TRBV9	.	many	TGTGCCAGCAGCGTAGGCGGGGCGGTGACCTACGAGCAGTACTTC	CASSVGGAVTYEQYF
TRBJ1-4	TRBV20-1	.	many	TGCAGTGCTAGGCCCCCGGGCGCTAATGAAAAACTGTTTTTT	CSARPPGANEKLFF
TRBJ2-1	TRBV11-2	TRBD2	many	TGTGCCAGCAGCCCAACCGTGGGGACTAGCGGGGGCCTGATCTACAATGAGCAGTTCTTC	CASSPTVGTSGGLIYNEQFF
TRBJ2-3	TRBV7-2	.	many	TGTGCCAGCAGCTTAGCGCGCAACCCGCCAACCACAGATACGCAGTATTTT	CASSLARNPPTTDTQYF
TRBJ1-2	TRBV12-3/TRBV12-4	.	many	TGTGCCAGCAGCCCCGCGGCAGGGGCTAACTATGGCTACACCTTC	CASSPAAGANYGYTF
TRBJ2-3	TRBV11-2	.	many	TGTGCCAGCAGCTTTCCTCTATCGGGTGGTACGCAGTATTTT	CASSFPLSGGTQYF
TRBJ1-2	TRBV12-3/TRBV12-4	.	.	TGTGCCGGGGCGGGGGGTCGCTATGGCTACACCTTC	CAGAGGRYGYTF
TRBJ2-3	TRBV5-4	.	many	TGTGCCAGCACCCATTATAGCACAGATACGCAGTATTTT	CASTHYSTDTQYF
TRBJ1-5	TRBV7-2	.	many	TGTGCCAGCAGCTCGGGCCGACAGGAGCCTCAGCCCCAGCATTTT	CASSSGRQEPQPQHF
TRBJ2-7	TRBV6-5	.	.	TGTGCCAGCAGTTATCTCCAGGGCGATTCGTTAAACGAGCAGTACTTC	CASSYLQGDSLNEQYF
TRBJ2-6	TRBV12-3/TRBV12-4	.	many	TGTGCCAGCAGTTTCGACTCTGGGGCCAACGTCCTGACTTTC	CASSFDSGANVLTF
TRBJ2-3	TRBV7-9	.	many	TGTGCCAGCAGCTTAGTAACGGTGGATACGCAGTATTTT	CASSLVTVDTQYF
TRBJ2-1	TRBV6-5	.	.	TGTGCCAGCAGCGTGGGAAGGGCCAATGAGCAGTTCTTC	CASSVGRANEQFF
TRBJ1-6	TRBV6-5	TRBD1	many	TGTGCCAGCAGCCCTCGACAGGGTAATTCACCCCTCCACTTT	CASSPRQGNSPLHF
TRBJ2-5	TRBV5-1	.	many	TGTGCCAGCAGCTGGGGGGAGACCCAGTACTTC	CASSWGETQYF
TRBJ1-2	TRBV11-3	TRBD1	.	TGTGCCAGCAGCGAGCAGGGGGCGAAGAGTGGCTACACCTTC	CASSEQGAKSGYTF
TRBJ1-1	TRBV20-1	TRBD1	few	TGCAGTGCTAGAGATCTAGGACAGGGTAACGCTGAAGCTTTCTTT	CSARDLGQGNAEAFF
TRBJ2-2	TRBV7-2	.	many	TGTGCCAGCAGCTTAGGGGGTTCCGGGGAGCTGTTTTTT	CASSLGGSGELFF
TRBJ1-2	TRBV10-2	.	many	TGCGCCAGCCTCAAGGAGGAAAACTATGGCTACACCTTC	CASLKEENYGYTF
TRBJ1-5	TRBV29-1	TRBD1	.	TGCAGCGCCTGGACAGGGGCGAGCAATCAGCCCCAGCATTTT	CSAWTGASNQPQHF
TRBJ1-4	TRBV9	TRBD1	once	TGTGCCAGCAGCGTGCAGGGGGCCCCTAATGAAAAACGGTTTTTT	CASSVQGAPNEKRFF
TRBJ2-1	TRBV14	TRBD2	.	TGTGCCAGCAGCCAAGATCTCGGGGCGGGGGGAACGGCAAGTGAGCAGTTCTTC	CASSQDLGAGGTASEQFF
TRBJ1-1	TRBV5-1	TRBD1	few	TGCGCCAGCAGCCCAGCAGGGACAGGGACAGGGAAATTAGTGAACACTGAAGCTTTCTTT	CASSPAGTGTGKLVNTEAFF
TRBJ1-2	TRBV5-5	TRBD1	many	TGTGCCACCGGACAGGGGCCCTCGGGACGCAACTATGGCTACACCTTC	CATGQGPSGRNYGYTF
TRBJ2-3	TRBV10-3	.	.	TGTGCCATCAGTGAGCCCAAGGACAGACGTGAAGATACGCAGTATTTT	CAISEPKDRREDTQYF
TRBJ1-6	TRBV20-1	.	few	TGCAGTGCTAGGGGATACAGGAGCTCCTATAATTCACCCCTCCACTTT	CSARGYRSSYNSPLHF
TRBJ2-2	TRBV7-2	.	few	TGTGCCAGCAGCGCTACGACGAACACCGGGGAGCTGTTTTTT	CASSATTNTGELFF
TRBJ2-5	TRBV3-1	.	many	TGTGCCAGCAGCCCGGTGACTAGACGGAGCGGTGAGACCCAGTACTTC	CASSPVTRRSGETQYF
TRBJ2-3	TRBV7-2	TRBD2	many	TGTGCCAGCAGCTCGCGGACTAGCGGGGGGTATACGCAGTATTTT	CASSSRTSGGYTQYF
TRBJ1-3	TRBV18	.	.	TGTGCCAGCTCACCCTTCTCTGGAAACACCATATATTTT	CASSPFSGNTIYF